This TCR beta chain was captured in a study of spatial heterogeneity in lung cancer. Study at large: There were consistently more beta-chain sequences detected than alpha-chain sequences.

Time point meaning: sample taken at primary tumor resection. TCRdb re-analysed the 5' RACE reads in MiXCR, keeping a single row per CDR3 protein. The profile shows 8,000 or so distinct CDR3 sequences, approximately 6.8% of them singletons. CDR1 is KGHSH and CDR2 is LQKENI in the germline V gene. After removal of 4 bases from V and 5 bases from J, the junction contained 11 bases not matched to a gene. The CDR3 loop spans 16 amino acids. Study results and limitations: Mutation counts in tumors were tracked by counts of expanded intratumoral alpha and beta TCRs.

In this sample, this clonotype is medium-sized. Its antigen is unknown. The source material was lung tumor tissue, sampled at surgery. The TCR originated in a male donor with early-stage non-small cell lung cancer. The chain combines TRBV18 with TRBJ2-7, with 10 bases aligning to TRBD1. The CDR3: CASSRNRDRGANEQYF. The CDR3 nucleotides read TGTGCCAGCTCACGCAACCGGGACAGGGGAGCAAACGAGCAGTACTTC.